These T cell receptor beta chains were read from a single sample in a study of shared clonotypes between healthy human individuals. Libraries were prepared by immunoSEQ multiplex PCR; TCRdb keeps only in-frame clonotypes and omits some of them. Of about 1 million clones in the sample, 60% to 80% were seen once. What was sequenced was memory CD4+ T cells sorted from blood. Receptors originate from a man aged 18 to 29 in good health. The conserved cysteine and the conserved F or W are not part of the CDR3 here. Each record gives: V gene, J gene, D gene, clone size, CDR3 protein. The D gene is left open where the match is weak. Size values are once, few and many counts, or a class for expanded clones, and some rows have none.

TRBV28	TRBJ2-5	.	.	ASGIGQETQY
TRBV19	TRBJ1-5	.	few	ASSMTVHSNQPQH
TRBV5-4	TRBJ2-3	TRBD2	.	ASSNRELAGDTQY
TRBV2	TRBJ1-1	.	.	ASSTGLGEAF
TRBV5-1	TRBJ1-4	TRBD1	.	ASSKGQEGEKLF
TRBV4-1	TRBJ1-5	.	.	ASSQTILYSNQPQH
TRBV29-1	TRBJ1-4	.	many	SVSVIEKLF
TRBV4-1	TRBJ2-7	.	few	ASSQDLVGREQY
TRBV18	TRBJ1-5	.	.	ASSPLPAINQPQH
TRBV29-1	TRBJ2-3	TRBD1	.	SVDRQGKAQY
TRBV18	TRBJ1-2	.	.	ASSPLAPQGRNYGYT
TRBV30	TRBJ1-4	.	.	AWSDGQGGEKLF
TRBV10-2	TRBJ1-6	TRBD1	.	ASRQGAEIRNSPLH
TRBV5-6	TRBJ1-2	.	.	ASSFPGKYGYT
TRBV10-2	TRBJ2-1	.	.	ASSAGGTRKYNEQF
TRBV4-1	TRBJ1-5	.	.	ASSQDNRGNQPQH
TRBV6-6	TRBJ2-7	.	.	AALDSPSSYEQY